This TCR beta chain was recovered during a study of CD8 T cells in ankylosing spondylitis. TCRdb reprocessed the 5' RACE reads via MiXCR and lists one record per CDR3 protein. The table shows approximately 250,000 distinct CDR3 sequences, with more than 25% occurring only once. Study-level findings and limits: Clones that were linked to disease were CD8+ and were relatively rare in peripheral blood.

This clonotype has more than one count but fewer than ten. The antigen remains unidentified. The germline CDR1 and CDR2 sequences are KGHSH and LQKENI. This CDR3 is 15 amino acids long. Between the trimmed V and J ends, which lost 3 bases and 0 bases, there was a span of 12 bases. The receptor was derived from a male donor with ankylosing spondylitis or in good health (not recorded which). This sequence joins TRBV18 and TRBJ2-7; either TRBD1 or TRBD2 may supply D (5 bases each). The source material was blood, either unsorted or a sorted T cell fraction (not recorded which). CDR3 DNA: TGTGCCAGCTCACCGGGGGACGTTAGCTCCTACGAGCAGTACTTC. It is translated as CASSPGDVSSYEQYF.